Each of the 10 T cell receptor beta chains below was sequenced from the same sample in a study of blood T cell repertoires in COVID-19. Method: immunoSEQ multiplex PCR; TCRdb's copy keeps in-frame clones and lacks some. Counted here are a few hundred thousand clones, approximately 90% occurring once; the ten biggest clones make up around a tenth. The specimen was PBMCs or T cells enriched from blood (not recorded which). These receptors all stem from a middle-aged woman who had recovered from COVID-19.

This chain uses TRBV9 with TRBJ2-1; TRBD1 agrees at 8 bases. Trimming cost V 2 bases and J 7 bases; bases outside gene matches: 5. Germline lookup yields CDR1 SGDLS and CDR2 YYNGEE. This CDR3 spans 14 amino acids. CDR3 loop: CASSVQGASNEQFF. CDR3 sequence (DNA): TGTGCCAGCAGCGTTCAGGGGGCATCGAATGAGCAGTTCTTC. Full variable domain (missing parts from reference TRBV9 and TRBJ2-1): DSGVTQTPKHLITATGQRVTLRCSPRSGDLSVYWYQQSLDQGLQFLIQYYNGEERAKGNILERFSAQQFPDLHSELNLSSLELGDSALYFCASSVQGASNEQFFGPGTRLTVL.

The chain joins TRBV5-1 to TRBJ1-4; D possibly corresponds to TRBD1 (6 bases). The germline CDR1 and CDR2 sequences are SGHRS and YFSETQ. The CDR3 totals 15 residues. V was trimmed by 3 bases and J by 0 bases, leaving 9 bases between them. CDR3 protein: CASSSPGATNEKLFF. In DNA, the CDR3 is TGCGCCAGCAGCTCTCCAGGGGCAACTAATGAAAAACTGTTTTTT. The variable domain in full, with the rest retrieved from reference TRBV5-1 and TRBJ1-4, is KAGVTQTPRYLIKTRGQQVTLSCSPISGHRSVSWYQQTPGQGLQFLFEYFSETQRNKGNFPGRFSGRQFSNSRSEMNVSTLELGDSALYLCASSSPGATNEKLFFGSGTQLSVL.

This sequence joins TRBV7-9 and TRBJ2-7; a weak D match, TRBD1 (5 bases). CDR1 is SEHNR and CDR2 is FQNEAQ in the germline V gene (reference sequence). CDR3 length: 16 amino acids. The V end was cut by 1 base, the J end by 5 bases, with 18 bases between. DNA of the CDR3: TGTGCCAGCAGCTTAGTTCTGGGGCCAGGGTTCAACGAGCAGTACTTC. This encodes CASSLVLGPGFNEQYF.

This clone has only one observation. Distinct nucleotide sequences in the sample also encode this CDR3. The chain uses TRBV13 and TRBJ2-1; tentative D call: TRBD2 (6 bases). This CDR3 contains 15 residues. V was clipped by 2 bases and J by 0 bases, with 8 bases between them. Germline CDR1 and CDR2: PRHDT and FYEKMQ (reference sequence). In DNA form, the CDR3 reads TGTGCCAGCAGCTTATCCGGGAGCTCCTACAATGAGCAGTTCTTC. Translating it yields CASSLSGSSYNEQFF. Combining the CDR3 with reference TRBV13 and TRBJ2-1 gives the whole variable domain AAGVIQSPRHLIKEKRETATLKCYPIPRHDTVYWYQQGPGQDPQFLISFYEKMQSDKGSIPDRFSAQQFSDYHSELNMSSLELGDSALYFCASSLSGSSYNEQFFGPGTRLTVL.

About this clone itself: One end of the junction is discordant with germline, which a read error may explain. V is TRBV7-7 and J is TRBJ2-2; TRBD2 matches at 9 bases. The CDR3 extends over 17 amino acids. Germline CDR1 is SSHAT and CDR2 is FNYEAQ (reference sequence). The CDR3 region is CASSSGASGMNTGELFF. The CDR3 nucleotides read TGTGCTAGCAGCTCCGGGGCTAGCGGGATGAACACCGGGGAGCTGTTTTTT.

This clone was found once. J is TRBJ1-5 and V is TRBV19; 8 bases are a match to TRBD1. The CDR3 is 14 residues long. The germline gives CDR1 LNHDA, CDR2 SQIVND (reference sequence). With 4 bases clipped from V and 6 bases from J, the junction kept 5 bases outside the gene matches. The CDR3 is CASSTDRVVQPQHF. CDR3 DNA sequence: TGTGCCAGTAGTACGGACAGGGTTGTTCAGCCCCAGCATTTT. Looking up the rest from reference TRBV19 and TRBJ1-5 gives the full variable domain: DGGITQSPKYLFRKEGQNVTLSCEQNLNHDAMYWYRQDPGQGLRLIYYSQIVNDFQKGDIAEGYSVSREKKESFPLTVTSAQKNPTAFYLCASSTDRVVQPQHFGDGTRLSIL.

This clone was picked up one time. This chain's CDR3 is CATSDLWLSYGYTF. The CDR3 DNA is TGTGCCACCAGTGATTTATGGCTTTCATATGGCTACACCTTC. V gene TRBV24-1 combines with J gene TRBJ1-2; D gene uncertain. The V gene's germline CDR1 is KGHDR and CDR2 SFDVKD. The CDR3 spans 14 residues. Trimming cost V 1 base and J 5 bases, with 10 bases left between them.

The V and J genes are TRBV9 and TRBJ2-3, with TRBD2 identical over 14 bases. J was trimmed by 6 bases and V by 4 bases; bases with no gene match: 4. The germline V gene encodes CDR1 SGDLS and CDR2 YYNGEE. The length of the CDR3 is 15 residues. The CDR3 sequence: CASSPRTSGRDTQYF. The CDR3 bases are TGTGCCAGCAGCCCCCGGACTAGCGGGAGGGATACGCAGTATTTT.

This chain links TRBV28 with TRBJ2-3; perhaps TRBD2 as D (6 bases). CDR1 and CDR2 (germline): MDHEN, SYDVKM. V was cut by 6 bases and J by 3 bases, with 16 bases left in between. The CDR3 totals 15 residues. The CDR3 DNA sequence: TGTGCCAGCAGCCGCACGGGGCGGGGTACAGATACGCAGTATTTT. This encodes CASSRTGRGTDTQYF.

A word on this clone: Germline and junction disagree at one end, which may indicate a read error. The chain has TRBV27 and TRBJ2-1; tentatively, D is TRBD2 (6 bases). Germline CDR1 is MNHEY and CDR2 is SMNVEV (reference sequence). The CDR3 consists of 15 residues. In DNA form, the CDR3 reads TGTGCCACCAGTCTAGGCGGGGTATCCTACAATGAGCAGTTCTTC. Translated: CATSLGGVSYNEQFF.